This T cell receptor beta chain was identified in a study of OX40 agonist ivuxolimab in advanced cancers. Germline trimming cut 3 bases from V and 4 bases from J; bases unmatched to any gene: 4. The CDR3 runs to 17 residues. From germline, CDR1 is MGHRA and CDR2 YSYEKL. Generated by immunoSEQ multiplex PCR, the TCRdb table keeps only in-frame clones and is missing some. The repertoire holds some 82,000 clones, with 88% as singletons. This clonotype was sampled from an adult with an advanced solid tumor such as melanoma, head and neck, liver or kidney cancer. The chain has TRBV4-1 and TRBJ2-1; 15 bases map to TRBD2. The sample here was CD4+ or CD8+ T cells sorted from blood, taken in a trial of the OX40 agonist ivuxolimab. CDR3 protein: CASSQRTSGRGYNEQFF. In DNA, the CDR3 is TGCGCCAGCAGCCAGAGGACTAGCGGGAGGGGTTACAATGAGCAGTTCTTC.